The rows below give T cell receptor beta chains drawn from one sample of a study of blood T cell repertoires in COVID-19. Assay: immunoSEQ multiplex PCR; the TCRdb copy retains only in-frame clones and omits some. Of 85,000 to 90,000 clones in the sample, over 75% are singletons; the top ten hold about 17%. The specimen was peripheral blood. These receptors were obtained from an elderly woman with active or convalescent COVID-19. CDR3s include the opening cysteine and the closing phenylalanine or tryptophan. The D gene is left open where the match is weak. Clone size is stated in some rows and not others, as once, few, many or a class when expanded.

cdr3_nt: TGTGCCAGCGAAGACCCGGTGGGGCTGGAGACCCAGTACTTC; cdr3_aa: CASEDPVGLETQYF; d_call: .; clone_size: .; j_call: TRBJ2-5; v_call: TRBV5-6
cdr3_nt: TGTGCCAGCAGCGTAGCGGGGGAAACTGAAGCTTTCTTT; cdr3_aa: CASSVAGETEAFF; d_call: .; clone_size: .; j_call: TRBJ1-1; v_call: TRBV9
cdr3_nt: TGTGCCAGCAGCCCCCCGGGGGGTAGAGGCAATCAGCCCCAGCATTTT; cdr3_aa: CASSPPGGRGNQPQHF; d_call: .; clone_size: .; j_call: TRBJ1-5; v_call: TRBV21-1
cdr3_nt: TGCGCCAGCAGCTTGCGGACTAGCGGAACCTACAATGAGCAGTTCTTC; cdr3_aa: CASSLRTSGTYNEQFF; d_call: TRBD2; clone_size: once; j_call: TRBJ2-1; v_call: TRBV5-1
cdr3_nt: TGTGCCTGGAGTAGGGGCCCCTACGAGCAGTACTTC; cdr3_aa: CAWSRGPYEQYF; d_call: .; clone_size: .; j_call: TRBJ2-7; v_call: TRBV30
cdr3_nt: TGTGCCAGCAGTGAAAGGTCGGGAGGCGCAGGGAGGGACTATGGCTACACCTTC; cdr3_aa: CASSERSGGAGRDYGYTF; d_call: .; clone_size: .; j_call: TRBJ1-2; v_call: TRBV2
cdr3_nt: TGTGCCAGCAGTGGAGGCCCTAGCACAGATACGCAGTATTTT; cdr3_aa: CASSGGPSTDTQYF; d_call: .; clone_size: .; j_call: TRBJ2-3; v_call: TRBV7-8
cdr3_nt: TGTGCCAGCAGCTTCAGGGGAATGAACACTGAAGCTTTCTTT; cdr3_aa: CASSFRGMNTEAFF; d_call: .; clone_size: .; j_call: TRBJ1-1; v_call: TRBV5-6
cdr3_nt: TGTGCCAGCAGTCCAACTCCCGATACGCAGTATTTT; cdr3_aa: CASSPTPDTQYF; d_call: .; clone_size: once; j_call: TRBJ2-3; v_call: TRBV2
cdr3_nt: TGTGCCAGCAGTTTAAGGCTAGCGGGGGAAGAGACCCAGTACTTC; cdr3_aa: CASSLRLAGEETQYF; d_call: TRBD2; clone_size: .; j_call: TRBJ2-5; v_call: TRBV27
cdr3_nt: TGCGCCAGCAGCGAGGAGGGCCAAGAGACCCAGTACTTC; cdr3_aa: CASSEEGQETQYF; d_call: .; clone_size: .; j_call: TRBJ2-5; v_call: TRBV5-1
cdr3_nt: TGTGCCACCACCCCGACAGGGGGCTCTGGGGCCAACGTCCTGACTTTC; cdr3_aa: CATTPTGGSGANVLTF; d_call: TRBD1; clone_size: .; j_call: TRBJ2-6; v_call: TRBV2
cdr3_nt: TGCGCCAGCAGCTTTAAGGGGGCTGAAGGCTACACCTTC; cdr3_aa: CASSFKGAEGYTF; d_call: TRBD1; clone_size: .; j_call: TRBJ1-2; v_call: TRBV5-1
cdr3_nt: TGTGCCAGCAGCCGGACAGGGTGGGGCGAGCAGTACTTC; cdr3_aa: CASSRTGWGEQYF; d_call: TRBD1; clone_size: once; j_call: TRBJ2-7; v_call: TRBV28
cdr3_nt: TGTGCCAGCAGCCCTCCGACCGGACTAGCGGACTACAATGAGCAGTTCTTC; cdr3_aa: CASSPPTGLADYNEQFF; d_call: TRBD2; clone_size: .; j_call: TRBJ2-1; v_call: TRBV7-2
cdr3_nt: TGTGCCAGCAGACCGACTAGTGAGGCCGATCGCAATGAGCAGTTCTTC; cdr3_aa: CASRPTSEADRNEQFF; d_call: .; clone_size: .; j_call: TRBJ2-1; v_call: TRBV25-1
cdr3_nt: TGTGCCAGCTCGGGGGGAGTTGTTAATCAGCCCCAGCATTTT; cdr3_aa: CASSGGVVNQPQHF; d_call: .; clone_size: .; j_call: TRBJ1-5; v_call: TRBV19
cdr3_nt: TGTGCCAGCTCACCCCCTCCCGGGACAGGGGGCGGATACACCGGGGAGCTGTTTTTT; cdr3_aa: CASSPPPGTGGGYTGELFF; d_call: TRBD1; clone_size: .; j_call: TRBJ2-2; v_call: TRBV18
cdr3_nt: TGTGCCAGCAGGTTCGACAGGGTGCTAGCCAAAAACATTCAGTACTTC; cdr3_aa: CASRFDRVLAKNIQYF; d_call: TRBD1; clone_size: .; j_call: TRBJ2-4; v_call: TRBV2
cdr3_nt: TGCGCCAGCAGCTTACCTGGGACAGGGGACACTGAAGCTTTCTTT; cdr3_aa: CASSLPGTGDTEAFF; d_call: TRBD1; clone_size: .; j_call: TRBJ1-1; v_call: TRBV5-1
cdr3_nt: TGTGCCTGGAGTTTCACAGGGGGCGGCGAGACCCAGTACTTC; cdr3_aa: CAWSFTGGGETQYF; d_call: TRBD1; clone_size: .; j_call: TRBJ2-5; v_call: TRBV30
cdr3_nt: TGTGCCATCAGTGACAGCTCTGGAAACACCATATATTTT; cdr3_aa: CAISDSSGNTIYF; d_call: .; clone_size: few; j_call: TRBJ1-3; v_call: TRBV10-3
cdr3_nt: TGTGCCAGCTCCCCCCGGGAATATTTTAATTCACCCCTCCACTTT; cdr3_aa: CASSPREYFNSPLHF; d_call: .; clone_size: once; j_call: TRBJ1-6; v_call: TRBV18
cdr3_nt: TGTGCCAGCAGCTCTCCGAACACCGGGGAGCTGTTTTTT; cdr3_aa: CASSSPNTGELFF; d_call: .; clone_size: .; j_call: TRBJ2-2; v_call: TRBV9
cdr3_nt: TGTGCCAGCAGCCCTTACTTTAGCGGAGCGTACGAGCAGTACTTC; cdr3_aa: CASSPYFSGAYEQYF; d_call: .; clone_size: .; j_call: TRBJ2-7; v_call: TRBV7-2
cdr3_nt: TGTGCCAGCAGCTTGTTCCAGAATAGCAATCAGCCCCAGCATTTT; cdr3_aa: CASSLFQNSNQPQHF; d_call: .; clone_size: once; j_call: TRBJ1-5; v_call: TRBV5-5
cdr3_nt: TGTGCCAGCAAAACTTCATTCGGACAGGGCTACGAGCAGTACTTC; cdr3_aa: CASKTSFGQGYEQYF; d_call: TRBD1; clone_size: .; j_call: TRBJ2-7; v_call: TRBV28
cdr3_nt: TGTGCCAGCAGCTTAGAGGGAGGGGGCACTGAAGCTTTCTTT; cdr3_aa: CASSLEGGGTEAFF; d_call: .; clone_size: .; j_call: TRBJ1-1; v_call: TRBV7-9
cdr3_nt: TGCGCCAGCAGCCAAGATTGGACAGGGGAATACGAGCAGTACTTC; cdr3_aa: CASSQDWTGEYEQYF; d_call: TRBD1; clone_size: .; j_call: TRBJ2-7; v_call: TRBV4-3
cdr3_nt: TGTGCCAGCAGCCTACTAGCGGTAGCACATGATACGCAGTATTTT; cdr3_aa: CASSLLAVAHDTQYF; d_call: TRBD2; clone_size: .; j_call: TRBJ2-3; v_call: TRBV14
cdr3_nt: TGTGCCAGCAGCGTAGTACCCGGAGCGAACACCGGGGAGCTGTTTTTT; cdr3_aa: CASSVVPGANTGELFF; d_call: .; clone_size: .; j_call: TRBJ2-2; v_call: TRBV9
cdr3_nt: TGTGCCAGCAGCCAAGTTGGGGTACGGGGAGAGACCCAGTACTTC; cdr3_aa: CASSQVGVRGETQYF; d_call: .; clone_size: .; j_call: TRBJ2-5; v_call: TRBV3-1/TRBV3-2
cdr3_nt: TGTGCCAGTAGGCCGGGACAGGGTTATAACTATGGCTACACCTTC; cdr3_aa: CASRPGQGYNYGYTF; d_call: TRBD1; clone_size: .; j_call: TRBJ1-2; v_call: TRBV19
cdr3_nt: TGTGCCAGTAGGCCGACAGGGGAGTACACTGAAGCTTTCTTT; cdr3_aa: CASRPTGEYTEAFF; d_call: TRBD1; clone_size: .; j_call: TRBJ1-1; v_call: TRBV19
cdr3_nt: TGTGCCAGCAGCTTTGGACAGGGGTTTGACGAGCAGTACTTC; cdr3_aa: CASSFGQGFDEQYF; d_call: TRBD1; clone_size: .; j_call: TRBJ2-7; v_call: TRBV7-9
cdr3_nt: TGTGCCAGCTCACGGCAAGAGACCCAGTACTTC; cdr3_aa: CASSRQETQYF; d_call: .; clone_size: .; j_call: TRBJ2-5; v_call: TRBV6-5
cdr3_nt: TGTGCCAGTGGTAGAGGAGACACAGATACGCAGTATTTT; cdr3_aa: CASGRGDTDTQYF; d_call: .; clone_size: .; j_call: TRBJ2-3; v_call: TRBV6-6
cdr3_nt: TGTGCCAGCAGTGAATTCGAGGGTACGCAGTATTTT; cdr3_aa: CASSEFEGTQYF; d_call: .; clone_size: .; j_call: TRBJ2-3; v_call: TRBV6-1
cdr3_nt: TGTGCCAGCAGTTACTTGCGACAGACTGAAGCTTTCTTT; cdr3_aa: CASSYLRQTEAFF; d_call: .; clone_size: few; j_call: TRBJ1-1; v_call: TRBV6-2/TRBV6-3
cdr3_nt: TGTGCCAGCAGGCGAGACAGGGCGGGTAACTATGGCTACACCTTC; cdr3_aa: CASRRDRAGNYGYTF; d_call: TRBD1; clone_size: once; j_call: TRBJ1-2; v_call: TRBV6-5
cdr3_nt: TGTGCCAGCAGCGGGGAGGGGGTAGGGACCCAGTACTTC; cdr3_aa: CASSGEGVGTQYF; d_call: .; clone_size: .; j_call: TRBJ2-5; v_call: TRBV12-3/TRBV12-4
cdr3_nt: TGTGCCAGCTGCCCGGGACAAGAGAATCAGCCCCAGCATTTT; cdr3_aa: CASCPGQENQPQHF; d_call: .; clone_size: .; j_call: TRBJ1-5; v_call: TRBV6-4
cdr3_nt: TGTGCCAGCAGCTCCAGTCGGAACACTGAAGCTTTCTTT; cdr3_aa: CASSSSRNTEAFF; d_call: .; clone_size: .; j_call: TRBJ1-1; v_call: TRBV11-2
cdr3_nt: TGTGCCAGCAGTGGGCTAGCAAGCTTCACAGATACGCAGTATTTT; cdr3_aa: CASSGLASFTDTQYF; d_call: .; clone_size: .; j_call: TRBJ2-3; v_call: TRBV2
cdr3_nt: TGTGCCAGCAGCCCCCCCGGAGGGTACGAGCAGTACTTC; cdr3_aa: CASSPPGGYEQYF; d_call: .; clone_size: few; j_call: TRBJ2-7; v_call: TRBV3-1/TRBV3-2
cdr3_nt: TGTGCCAGCGGCCCTGGCCCCTACAATGAGCAGTTCTTC; cdr3_aa: CASGPGPYNEQFF; d_call: .; clone_size: .; j_call: TRBJ2-1; v_call: TRBV2
cdr3_nt: TGTGCCAGCAGCCCGACGCCTGGACTAGCGGGACAAGAGACCCAGTACTTC; cdr3_aa: CASSPTPGLAGQETQYF; d_call: TRBD2; clone_size: .; j_call: TRBJ2-5; v_call: TRBV11-3
cdr3_nt: TGTGCCAGCTCACCACCGGGCCAGGGCGGCACCGGGGAGCTGTTTTTT; cdr3_aa: CASSPPGQGGTGELFF; d_call: .; clone_size: .; j_call: TRBJ2-2; v_call: TRBV18
cdr3_nt: TGTGCCAGCAGCCAAAGAGCGGGCGCAAGCTCCTACGAGCAGTACTTC; cdr3_aa: CASSQRAGASSYEQYF; d_call: .; clone_size: .; j_call: TRBJ2-7; v_call: TRBV3-1/TRBV3-2
cdr3_nt: TGTGCCAGTAGAAGACAGACGGACAGCTACGAGCAGTACTTC; cdr3_aa: CASRRQTDSYEQYF; d_call: .; clone_size: .; j_call: TRBJ2-7; v_call: TRBV19